This T cell receptor beta chain was documented in a study of glioma-infiltrating T cells. The iRepertoire nested amplicon-rescue multiplex PCR amplified TCR alpha and beta CDR3s from RNA. TCRdb used MiXCR to reprocess the multiplex PCR reads, holding one entry per CDR3 protein. The sample includes about 180,000 distinct CDR3 sequences, around 40% seen only once; the top ten take roughly 5.2%. Trimming removed 4 bases from V and 2 bases from J, with 7 bases in between. The CDR3 totals 13 residues. Study-level results: Non-neoplastic patients had below-expected tissue-blood divergence, while all gliomas exceeded expectation. CDR3 overlap between tissue and blood was very small.

Of note for this clonotype: Its antigen is not known.

V usage is TRBV12-3 or TRBV12-4 and J usage is TRBJ2-3, with TRBD1 as a possible D gene (6 bases). This TCR was recovered from a human donor with low-grade glioma or glioblastoma, undergoing nonglioma brain surgery, or in good health (not recorded which). The sequenced sample was glioma tissue, nonneoplastic brain tissue, or PBMCs (not recorded which). CDR3 sequence reads: CASSYRDTDTQYF. The CDR3 nucleotides are TGTGCCAGCAGTTACAGGGACACAGATACGCAGTATTTT.